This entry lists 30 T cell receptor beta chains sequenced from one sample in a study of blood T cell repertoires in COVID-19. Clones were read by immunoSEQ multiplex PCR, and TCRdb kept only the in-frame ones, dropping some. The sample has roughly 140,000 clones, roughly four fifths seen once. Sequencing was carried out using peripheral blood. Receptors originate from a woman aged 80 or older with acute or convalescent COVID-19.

In DNA, the CDR3 is TGTGCCAGCTCACCACTGCAGCGGGGGGTATACAATGAGCAGTTCTTC. Translating it yields CASSPLQRGVYNEQFF. The chain joins TRBV18 to TRBJ2-1, with 9 bases fitting TRBD2. The CDR3 runs 16 residues. After removal of 1 base from V and 4 bases from J, the junction contained 5 bases not matched to a gene. The germline V gene has CDR1 KGHSH and CDR2 LQKENI.

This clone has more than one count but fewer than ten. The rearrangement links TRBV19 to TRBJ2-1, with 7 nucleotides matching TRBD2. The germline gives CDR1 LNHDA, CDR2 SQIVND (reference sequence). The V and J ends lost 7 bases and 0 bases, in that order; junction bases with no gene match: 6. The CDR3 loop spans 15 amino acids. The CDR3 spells CASKPGGSSYNEQFF. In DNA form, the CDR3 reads TGTGCCAGTAAGCCGGGCGGGAGCTCCTACAATGAGCAGTTCTTC.

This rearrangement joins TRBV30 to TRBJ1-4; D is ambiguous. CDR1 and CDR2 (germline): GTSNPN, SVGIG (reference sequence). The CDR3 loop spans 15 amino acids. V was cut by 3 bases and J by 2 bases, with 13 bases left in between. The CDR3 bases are TGTGCCTGGAGGGCAGTATGGGCTACTAATGAAAAACTGTTTTTT. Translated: CAWRAVWATNEKLFF.

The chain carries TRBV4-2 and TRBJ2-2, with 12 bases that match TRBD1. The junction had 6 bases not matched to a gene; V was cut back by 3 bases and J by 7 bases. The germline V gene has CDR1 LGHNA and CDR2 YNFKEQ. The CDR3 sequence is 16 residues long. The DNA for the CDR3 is TGTGCCAGCAGCCAGCCCGGGACAGGGGGCGACGGGGAGCTGTTTTTT. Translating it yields CASSQPGTGGDGELFF.

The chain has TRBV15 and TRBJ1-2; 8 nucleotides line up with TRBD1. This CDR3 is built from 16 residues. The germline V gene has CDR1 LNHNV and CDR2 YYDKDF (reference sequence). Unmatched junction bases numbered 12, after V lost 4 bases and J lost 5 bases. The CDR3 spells CATSKRFDRGGYGYTF. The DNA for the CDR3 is TGTGCCACCAGCAAGAGATTTGACAGGGGCGGATATGGCTACACCTTC. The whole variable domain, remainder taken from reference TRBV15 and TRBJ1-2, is DAMVIQNPRYQVTQFGKPVTLSCSQTLNHNVMYWYQQKSSQAPKLLFHYYDKDFNNEADTPDNFQSRRPNTSFCFLDIRSPGLGDTAMYLCATSKRFDRGGYGYTFGSGTRLTVV.

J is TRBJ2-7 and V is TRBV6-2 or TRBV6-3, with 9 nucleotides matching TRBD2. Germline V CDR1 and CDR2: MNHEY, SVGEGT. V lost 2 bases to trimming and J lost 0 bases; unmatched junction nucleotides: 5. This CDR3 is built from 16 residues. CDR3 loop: CASSYEGGGVSYEQYF. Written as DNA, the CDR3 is TGTGCCAGCAGTTACGAAGGCGGGGGGGTCTCCTACGAGCAGTACTTC.

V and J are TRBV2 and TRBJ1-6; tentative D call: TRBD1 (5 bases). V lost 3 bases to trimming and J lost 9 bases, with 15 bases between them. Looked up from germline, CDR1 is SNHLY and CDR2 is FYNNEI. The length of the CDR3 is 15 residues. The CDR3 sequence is CASSDRWTSVSPLHF. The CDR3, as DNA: TGTGCCAGCAGTGATCGCTGGACAAGTGTTTCACCCCTCCACTTT.

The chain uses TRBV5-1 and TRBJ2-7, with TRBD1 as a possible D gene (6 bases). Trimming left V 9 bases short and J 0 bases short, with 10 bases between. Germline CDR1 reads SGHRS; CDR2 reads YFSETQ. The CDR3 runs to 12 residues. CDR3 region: CATRDNSYEQYF. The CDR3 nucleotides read TGCGCCACACGGGACAACTCCTACGAGCAGTACTTC.

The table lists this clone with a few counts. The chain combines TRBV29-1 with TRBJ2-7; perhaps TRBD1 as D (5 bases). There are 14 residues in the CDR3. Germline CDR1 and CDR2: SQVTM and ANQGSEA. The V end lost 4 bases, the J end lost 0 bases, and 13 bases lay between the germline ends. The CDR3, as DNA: TGCAGCGTTGGCGGCAGACAGAGCTCCTACGAGCAGTACTTC. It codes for CSVGGRQSSYEQYF.

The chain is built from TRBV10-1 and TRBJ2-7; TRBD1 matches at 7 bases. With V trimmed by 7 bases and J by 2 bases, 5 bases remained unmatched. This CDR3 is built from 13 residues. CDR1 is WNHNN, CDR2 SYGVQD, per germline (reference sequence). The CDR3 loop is CASTLDRAYEQYF. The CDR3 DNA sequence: TGCGCCAGCACCTTAGACAGGGCCTACGAGCAGTACTTC.

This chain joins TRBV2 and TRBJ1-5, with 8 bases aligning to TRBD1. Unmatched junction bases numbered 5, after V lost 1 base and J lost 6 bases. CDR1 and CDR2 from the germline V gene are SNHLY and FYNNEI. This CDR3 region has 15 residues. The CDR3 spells CASSEEDRVGQPQHF. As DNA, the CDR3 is TGTGCCAGCAGTGAAGAGGACAGGGTGGGTCAGCCCCAGCATTTT.

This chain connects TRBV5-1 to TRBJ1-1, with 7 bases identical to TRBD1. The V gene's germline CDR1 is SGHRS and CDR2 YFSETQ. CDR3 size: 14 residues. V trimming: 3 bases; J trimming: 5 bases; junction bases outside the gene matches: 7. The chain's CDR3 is CASSSGPGGTEAFF. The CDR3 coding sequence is TGCGCCAGCAGCTCGGGCCCAGGGGGTACTGAAGCTTTCTTT.

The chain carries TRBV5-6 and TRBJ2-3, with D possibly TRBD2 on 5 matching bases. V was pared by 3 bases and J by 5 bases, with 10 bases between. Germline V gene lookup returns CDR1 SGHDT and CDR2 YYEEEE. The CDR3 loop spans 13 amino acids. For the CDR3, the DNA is TGTGCCAGCAGCTCGGACTGGGAAGATACGCAGTATTTT. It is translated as CASSSDWEDTQYF.

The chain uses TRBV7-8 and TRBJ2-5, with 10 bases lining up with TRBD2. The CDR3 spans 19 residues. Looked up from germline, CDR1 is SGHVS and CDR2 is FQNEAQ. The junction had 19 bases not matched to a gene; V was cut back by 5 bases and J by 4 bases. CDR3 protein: CASSPRLAGTPEWGETQYF. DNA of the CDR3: TGTGCCAGCAGCCCACGACTAGCGGGTACTCCGGAGTGGGGAGAGACCCAGTACTTC.

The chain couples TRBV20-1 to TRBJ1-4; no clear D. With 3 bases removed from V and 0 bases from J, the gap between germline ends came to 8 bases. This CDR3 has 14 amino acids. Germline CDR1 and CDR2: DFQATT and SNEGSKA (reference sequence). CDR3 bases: TGCAGTGCTAGTCGGAGTGCAACTAATGAAAAACTGTTTTTT. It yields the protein CSASRSATNEKLFF.

The CDR3 protein is CASRRRGGQETQYF. DNA for the CDR3: TGTGCCAGTAGACGACGGGGGGGCCAAGAGACCCAGTACTTC. The V gene is TRBV19, the J gene TRBJ2-5; 8 nucleotides line up with TRBD2. This CDR3 contains 14 residues. In germline, CDR1 is LNHDA, CDR2 SQIVND (reference sequence). V lost 6 bases and J lost 1; bases outside the gene matches: 4. The full variable domain, rest sourced from reference TRBV19 and TRBJ2-5, is DGGITQSPKYLFRKEGQNVTLSCEQNLNHDAMYWYRQDPGQGLRLIYYSQIVNDFQKGDIAEGYSVSREKKESFPLTVTSAQKNPTAFYLCASRRRGGQETQYFGPGTRLLVL.

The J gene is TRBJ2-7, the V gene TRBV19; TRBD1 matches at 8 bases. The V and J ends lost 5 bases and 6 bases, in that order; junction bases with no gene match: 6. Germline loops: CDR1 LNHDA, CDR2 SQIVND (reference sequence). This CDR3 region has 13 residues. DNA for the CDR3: TGTGCCAGTAGTTGGACAGGGATGAGCGAGCAGTACTTC. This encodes CASSWTGMSEQYF.

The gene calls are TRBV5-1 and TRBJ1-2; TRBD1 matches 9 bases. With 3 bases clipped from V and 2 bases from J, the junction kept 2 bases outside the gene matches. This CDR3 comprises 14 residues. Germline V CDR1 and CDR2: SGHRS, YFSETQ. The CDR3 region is CASSSDRGNYGYTF. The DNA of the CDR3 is TGCGCCAGCAGCTCGGACAGGGGAAACTATGGCTACACCTTC.

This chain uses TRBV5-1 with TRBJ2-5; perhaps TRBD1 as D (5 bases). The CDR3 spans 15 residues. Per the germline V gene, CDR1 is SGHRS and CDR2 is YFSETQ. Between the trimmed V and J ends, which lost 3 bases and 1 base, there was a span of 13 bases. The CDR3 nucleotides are TGCGCCAGCAGCTCCTTGCCTAGGGGCCAAGAGACCCAGTACTTC. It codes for CASSSLPRGQETQYF.

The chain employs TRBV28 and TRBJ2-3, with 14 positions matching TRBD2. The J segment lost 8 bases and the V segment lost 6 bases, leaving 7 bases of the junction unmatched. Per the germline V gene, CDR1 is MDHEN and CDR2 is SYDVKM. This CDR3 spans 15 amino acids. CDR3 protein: CASRQTSGRAGTQYF. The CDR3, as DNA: TGTGCCAGCAGACAGACTAGCGGGAGGGCAGGTACGCAGTATTTT.

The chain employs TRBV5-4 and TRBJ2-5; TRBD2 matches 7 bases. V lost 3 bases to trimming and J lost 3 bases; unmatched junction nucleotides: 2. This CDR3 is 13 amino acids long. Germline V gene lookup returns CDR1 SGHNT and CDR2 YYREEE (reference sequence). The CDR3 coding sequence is TGTGCCAGCAGCTACCGGGGGGAAGAGACCCAGTACTTC. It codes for CASSYRGEETQYF.

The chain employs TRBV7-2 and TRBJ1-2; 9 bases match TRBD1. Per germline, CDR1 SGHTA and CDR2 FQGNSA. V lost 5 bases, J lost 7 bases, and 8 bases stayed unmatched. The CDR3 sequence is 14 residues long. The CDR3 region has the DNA TGTGCCAGCAGCCACAGGGGGCTGCGGGGTGGCTACACCTTC. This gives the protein CASSHRGLRGGYTF.

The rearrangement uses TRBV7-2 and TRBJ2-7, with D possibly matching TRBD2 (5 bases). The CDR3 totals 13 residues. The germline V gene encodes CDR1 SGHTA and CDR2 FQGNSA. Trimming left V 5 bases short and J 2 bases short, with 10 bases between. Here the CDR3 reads CASSRRDTYEQYF. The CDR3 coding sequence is TGTGCCAGCAGCCGACGGGATACCTACGAGCAGTACTTC.

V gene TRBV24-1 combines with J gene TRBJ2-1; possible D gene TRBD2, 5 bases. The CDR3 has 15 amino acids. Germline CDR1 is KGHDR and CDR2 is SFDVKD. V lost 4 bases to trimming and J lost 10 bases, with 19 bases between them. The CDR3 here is CATSDIRDPGGEQFF. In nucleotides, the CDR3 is TGTGCCACCAGTGACATCCGGGATCCCGGTGGGGAGCAGTTCTTC.

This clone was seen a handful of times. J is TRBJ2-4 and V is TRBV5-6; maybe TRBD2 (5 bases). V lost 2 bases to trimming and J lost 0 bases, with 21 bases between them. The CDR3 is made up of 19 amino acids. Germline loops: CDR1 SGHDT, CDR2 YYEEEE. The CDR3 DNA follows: TGTGCCAGCAGCTTCAAATTTCCGCGGGCAGCGCTAGCCAAAAACATTCAGTACTTC. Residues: CASSFKFPRAALAKNIQYF.

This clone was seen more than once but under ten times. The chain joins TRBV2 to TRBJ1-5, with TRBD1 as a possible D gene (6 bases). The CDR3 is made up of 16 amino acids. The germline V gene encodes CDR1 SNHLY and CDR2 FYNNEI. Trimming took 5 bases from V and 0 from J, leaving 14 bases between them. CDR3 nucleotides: TGTGCCAGCAGTTCTGGACAGACCTATAGCAATCAGCCCCAGCATTTT. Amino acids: CASSSGQTYSNQPQHF.

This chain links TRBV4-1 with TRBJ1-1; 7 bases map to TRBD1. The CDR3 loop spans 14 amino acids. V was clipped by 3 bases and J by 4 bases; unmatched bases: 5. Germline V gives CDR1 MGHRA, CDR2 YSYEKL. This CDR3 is CASSHPRQGTEAFF. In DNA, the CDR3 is TGCGCCAGCAGCCACCCTCGACAGGGCACTGAAGCTTTCTTT.

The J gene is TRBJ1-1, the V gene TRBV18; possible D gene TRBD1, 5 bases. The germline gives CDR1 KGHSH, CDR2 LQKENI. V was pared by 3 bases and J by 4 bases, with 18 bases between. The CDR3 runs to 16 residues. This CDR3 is CASSPRGYTQATEAFF. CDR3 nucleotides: TGTGCCAGCTCACCGCGGGGCTACACTCAGGCCACTGAAGCTTTCTTT.

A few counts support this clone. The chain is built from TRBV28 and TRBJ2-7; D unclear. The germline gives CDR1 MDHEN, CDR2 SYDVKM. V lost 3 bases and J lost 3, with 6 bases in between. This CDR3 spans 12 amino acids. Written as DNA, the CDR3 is TGTGCCAGCAGTTTCCGGAGCTACGAGCAGTACTTC. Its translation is CASSFRSYEQYF. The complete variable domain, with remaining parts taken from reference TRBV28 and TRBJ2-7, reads DVKVTQSSRYLVKRTGEKVFLECVQDMDHENMFWYRQDPGLGLRLIYFSYDVKMKEKGDIPEGYSVSREKKERFSLILESASTNQTSMYLCASSFRSYEQYFGPGTRLTVT.

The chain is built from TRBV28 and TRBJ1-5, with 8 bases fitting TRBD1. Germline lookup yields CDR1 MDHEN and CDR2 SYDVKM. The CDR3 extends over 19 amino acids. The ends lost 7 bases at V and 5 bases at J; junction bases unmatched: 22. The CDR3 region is CASTFYRGKTLLGDQPQHF. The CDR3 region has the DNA TGTGCCAGCACGTTTTACAGGGGGAAAACACTGTTGGGAGATCAGCCCCAGCATTTT.